This T cell receptor (beta chain) derives from a study of cytomegalovirus exposure and HLA in healthy donors. Study-wide context: A later analysis reported the same platform for the 90 to 150 validation repertoires and the roughly 670 first-cohort repertoires.

V lost 4 bases to trimming and J lost 4 bases; unmatched junction nucleotides: 3. Per the germline V gene, CDR1 is SGHNT and CDR2 is YYREEE (reference sequence). CDR3 length: 13 residues. Regarding the study as a whole: In vitro confirmation showed three CMV-associated chains to be CMV antigen specific. Cytomegalovirus status was reportedly diagnosed by the classifier with high sensitivity and specificity. Many donors shared some public TCRs, even though most TCR sequences were rare.

As concerns this clone: Its antigen is unknown.

Assay: immunoSEQ multiplex PCR; the TCRdb copy retains only in-frame clones and omits some. The sample holds roughly 56,000 clones, over 85% seen once. The source is a man aged 18 to 35 in good health and CMV-seronegative. The rearrangement links TRBV5-4 to TRBJ1-2; TRBD1 matches 8 bases. The sequenced sample was PBMCs. CDR3 sequence: CASSPGTGYGYTF. CDR3 bases: TGTGCCAGCAGCCCGGGGACAGGCTATGGCTACACCTTC.